These T cell receptor beta chains were read from a single sample in a study of blood T cell repertoires in COVID-19. The protocol was immunoSEQ multiplex PCR, while the TCRdb copy is restricted to in-frame clones and leaves out a portion. The data contain roughly 180,000 clones, about 75% of them singletons. The sequencing input was peripheral blood. These receptors originate from a woman between 45 and 65 years old with active or convalescent COVID-19. CDR3s include the opening cysteine and the closing phenylalanine or tryptophan. D genes are given only for firm matches. Clone size appears in some rows only: once, few, many, or a class for an expanded clone.

clone size: .
D gene: .
J gene: TRBJ2-1
V gene: TRBV27
CDR3 DNA: TGTGCCAGCAGTTTTTTTGGGGGCTTAAACGGTGAGCAGTTCTTC
CDR3 protein: CASSFFGGLNGEQFF

clone size: .
D gene: .
J gene: TRBJ2-3
V gene: TRBV15
CDR3 DNA: TGTGCCACCAGCAGAGATGTGCGGGGATCAGATACGCAGTATTTT
CDR3 protein: CATSRDVRGSDTQYF

clone size: .
D gene: TRBD1
J gene: TRBJ2-1
V gene: TRBV19
CDR3 DNA: TGTGCCAGTAGTATAGTAGGACAGGGTTACAATGAGCAGTTCTTC
CDR3 protein: CASSIVGQGYNEQFF

clone size: .
D gene: TRBD1
J gene: TRBJ2-3
V gene: TRBV11-3
CDR3 DNA: TGTGCCAGCAGCACCGGGACAGGTAGCACAGATACGCAGTATTTT
CDR3 protein: CASSTGTGSTDTQYF

clone size: .
D gene: TRBD1
J gene: TRBJ2-2
V gene: TRBV5-1
CDR3 DNA: TGCGCCAGCAGCTCCGGACAGGGACGCACCGGGGAGCTGTTTTTT
CDR3 protein: CASSSGQGRTGELFF

clone size: .
D gene: TRBD1
J gene: TRBJ2-7
V gene: TRBV11-2
CDR3 DNA: TGTGCCAGCAGCTGGGGACAGGCTGACACCTACGAGCAGTACTTC
CDR3 protein: CASSWGQADTYEQYF

clone size: .
D gene: TRBD1
J gene: TRBJ2-5
V gene: TRBV2
CDR3 DNA: TGTGCCAGCAGTGCGGACAGGGCTCAAGAGACCCAGTACTTC
CDR3 protein: CASSADRAQETQYF

clone size: few
D gene: .
J gene: TRBJ1-5
V gene: TRBV15
CDR3 DNA: TGTGCCACCAGCAGCGGGTTGAGCAATCAGCCCCAGCATTTT
CDR3 protein: CATSSGLSNQPQHF

clone size: .
D gene: .
J gene: TRBJ1-1
V gene: TRBV5-6
CDR3 DNA: TGTGCCAGCAGCATGACAGGACGTTCAAGATCTCCTGAAGCTTTCTTT
CDR3 protein: CASSMTGRSRSPEAFF

clone size: .
D gene: TRBD2
J gene: TRBJ2-7
V gene: TRBV29-1
CDR3 DNA: TGCAGCGCCCTAGCGGGAACCTTAACCTACGAGCAGTACTTC
CDR3 protein: CSALAGTLTYEQYF

clone size: many
D gene: TRBD2
J gene: TRBJ2-7
V gene: TRBV10-3
CDR3 DNA: TGTGCCATCAGTGCGGGAGGCTCCTACGAGCAGTACTTC
CDR3 protein: CAISAGGSYEQYF

clone size: few
D gene: .
J gene: TRBJ1-5
V gene: TRBV24-1
CDR3 DNA: TGTGCCACCAGTGATCCATCCAGGGATAGCAATCAGCCCCAGCATTTT
CDR3 protein: CATSDPSRDSNQPQHF

clone size: .
D gene: TRBD1
J gene: TRBJ2-3
V gene: TRBV28
CDR3 DNA: TGTGCCAGCAGTCAAGACAGGGGTATTCCAGATACGCAGTATTTT
CDR3 protein: CASSQDRGIPDTQYF

clone size: .
D gene: .
J gene: TRBJ1-5
V gene: TRBV24-1
CDR3 DNA: TGTGCCACGAGTCGGGAAGGGATGAGCAATCAGCCCCAGCATTTT
CDR3 protein: CATSREGMSNQPQHF

clone size: few
D gene: .
J gene: TRBJ2-1
V gene: TRBV24-1
CDR3 DNA: TGTGCCACCAGTGATCCGGGAAGCCCCACGGATGAGCAGTTCTTC
CDR3 protein: CATSDPGSPTDEQFF

clone size: once
D gene: TRBD2
J gene: TRBJ2-3
V gene: TRBV5-4
CDR3 DNA: TGTGCCAGCAGCGATGGACTAGCGCTTAGCACAGATACGCAGTATTTT
CDR3 protein: CASSDGLALSTDTQYF

clone size: .
D gene: TRBD1
J gene: TRBJ1-2
V gene: TRBV5-1
CDR3 DNA: TGCGCCAGCAGCCTTACAGGGGGCCAAGGCTACACCTTC
CDR3 protein: CASSLTGGQGYTF

clone size: few
D gene: TRBD1
J gene: TRBJ1-3
V gene: TRBV3-1/TRBV3-2
CDR3 DNA: TGTGCCAGCAGCCGCTCTAGGGGGCGAAACTCTGGAAACACCATATATTTT
CDR3 protein: CASSRSRGRNSGNTIYF

clone size: .
D gene: TRBD2
J gene: TRBJ2-3
V gene: TRBV6-6
CDR3 DNA: TGTGCCAGCAGGCCGGGGGGATTGGATACGCAGTATTTT
CDR3 protein: CASRPGGLDTQYF

clone size: .
D gene: TRBD1
J gene: TRBJ2-7
V gene: TRBV7-2
CDR3 DNA: TGTGCCAGCAGCCGCGGAGCAGGGGGCCCCGGGGGGCAGTACTTC
CDR3 protein: CASSRGAGGPGGQYF

clone size: .
D gene: .
J gene: TRBJ2-7
V gene: TRBV7-9
CDR3 DNA: TGTGCCAGCAGCCCAGGGGTTACCACCTACGAGCAGTACTTC
CDR3 protein: CASSPGVTTYEQYF

clone size: .
D gene: .
J gene: TRBJ2-3
V gene: TRBV11-2
CDR3 DNA: TGTGCCAGCAGCTCCCCCTGGGCCGCAGATACGCAGTATTTT
CDR3 protein: CASSSPWAADTQYF

clone size: .
D gene: .
J gene: TRBJ1-1
V gene: TRBV7-2
CDR3 DNA: TGTGCCAGCAGCTGGCGGGACGGTATGAACACTGAAGCTTTCTTT
CDR3 protein: CASSWRDGMNTEAFF

clone size: .
D gene: .
J gene: TRBJ1-1
V gene: TRBV18
CDR3 DNA: TGTGCCAGCTCACCCGCGATGAACACTGAAGCTTTCTTT
CDR3 protein: CASSPAMNTEAFF

clone size: once
D gene: TRBD1
J gene: TRBJ1-1
V gene: TRBV29-1
CDR3 DNA: TGCAGCGTTGAAGCGGGACAGAATACTGAAGCTTTCTTT
CDR3 protein: CSVEAGQNTEAFF

clone size: .
D gene: .
J gene: TRBJ1-2
V gene: TRBV9
CDR3 DNA: TGTGCCAGCAGCGCAGAAGGAGTTACTAACTATGGCTACACCTTC
CDR3 protein: CASSAEGVTNYGYTF

clone size: once
D gene: TRBD2
J gene: TRBJ2-1
V gene: TRBV19
CDR3 DNA: TGTGCCAGTAGTTTAGCTTTGGGGACTAGCGGGAGGAATGAGCAGTTCTTC
CDR3 protein: CASSLALGTSGRNEQFF

clone size: .
D gene: .
J gene: TRBJ1-3
V gene: TRBV29-1
CDR3 DNA: TGCAGCGTAAGATTAGTAGACTGGAGCTCTGGAAACACCATATATTTT
CDR3 protein: CSVRLVDWSSGNTIYF

clone size: .
D gene: .
J gene: TRBJ1-2
V gene: TRBV29-1
CDR3 DNA: TGCAGCGCTGGAAGCGGGGGGTCCCGAGGCTACACCTTC
CDR3 protein: CSAGSGGSRGYTF

clone size: .
D gene: .
J gene: TRBJ1-5
V gene: TRBV28
CDR3 DNA: TGTGCCAGCAGTCCCGGGGGGGTAAGGCCCCAGCATTTT
CDR3 protein: CASSPGGVRPQHF

clone size: .
D gene: .
J gene: TRBJ1-5
V gene: TRBV30
CDR3 DNA: TGTGCCTGGAGTGGCAGGGAGGATCAGCCCCAGCATTTT
CDR3 protein: CAWSGREDQPQHF

clone size: .
D gene: .
J gene: TRBJ2-7
V gene: TRBV2
CDR3 DNA: TGTGCCAGCGGCCTCAGGGAGGCAGGGACGGGCGAGCAGTACTTC
CDR3 protein: CASGLREAGTGEQYF

clone size: .
D gene: TRBD1
J gene: TRBJ1-2
V gene: TRBV30
CDR3 DNA: TGTGCCTGGACCCTCGGGGACAGGGGGAGGTATGGCTACACCTTC
CDR3 protein: CAWTLGDRGRYGYTF

clone size: .
D gene: TRBD2
J gene: TRBJ2-3
V gene: TRBV30
CDR3 DNA: TGTGCCTGGACTAGCGGGATCACAGATACGCAGTATTTT
CDR3 protein: CAWTSGITDTQYF

clone size: .
D gene: TRBD1
J gene: TRBJ1-1
V gene: TRBV30
CDR3 DNA: TGTGCCTGGACCCGACAGGGGGACACTGAAGCTTTCTTT
CDR3 protein: CAWTRQGDTEAFF

clone size: .
D gene: TRBD1
J gene: TRBJ2-7
V gene: TRBV6-5
CDR3 DNA: TGTGCCAGCAGAATGGGACAGGGTGACTACGAGCAGTACTTC
CDR3 protein: CASRMGQGDYEQYF

clone size: .
D gene: .
J gene: TRBJ1-1
V gene: TRBV7-2
CDR3 DNA: TGTGCCAGCAGCTCCGGCAGGGGTTCCACGGGGACTGAAGCTTTCTTT
CDR3 protein: CASSSGRGSTGTEAFF

clone size: .
D gene: .
J gene: TRBJ1-3
V gene: TRBV5-1
CDR3 DNA: TGCGCCAGCAGCTCAGGGCTACCGAGCTCTGGAAACACCATATATTTT
CDR3 protein: CASSSGLPSSGNTIYF

clone size: .
D gene: .
J gene: TRBJ2-7
V gene: TRBV4-3
CDR3 DNA: TGCGCCAGCAGCCAAGGGGGGGGCTACGTCTACGAGCAGTACTTC
CDR3 protein: CASSQGGGYVYEQYF

clone size: .
D gene: TRBD2
J gene: TRBJ2-1
V gene: TRBV7-7
CDR3 DNA: TGTGCCAGCAGCCTAAGACTAGCGGGGGACAATGAGCAGTTCTTC
CDR3 protein: CASSLRLAGDNEQFF

clone size: .
D gene: .
J gene: TRBJ2-7
V gene: TRBV7-9
CDR3 DNA: TGTGCCAGCAGCTTAGGGGCGCCCCTCTACGAGCAGTACTTC
CDR3 protein: CASSLGAPLYEQYF

clone size: .
D gene: .
J gene: TRBJ1-5
V gene: TRBV6-5
CDR3 DNA: TGTGCCAGCACCCCACGGGGGGGAAGCAATCAGCCCCAGCATTTT
CDR3 protein: CASTPRGGSNQPQHF

clone size: .
D gene: TRBD1
J gene: TRBJ1-2
V gene: TRBV12-3/TRBV12-4
CDR3 DNA: TGTGCCAGCACCCTACAGGGGAACTATGGCTACACCTTC
CDR3 protein: CASTLQGNYGYTF

clone size: .
D gene: .
J gene: TRBJ1-5
V gene: TRBV19
CDR3 DNA: TGTGCCAGTAGTAAGGGGATACAGCCCCAGCATTTT
CDR3 protein: CASSKGIQPQHF